These 21 T cell receptor beta chains share one sample of origin, sequenced in a study of T cell repertoires in cytomegalovirus infection (dated by TCRdb to about 2019). The reads were generated on an Illumina HiSeq 1500. The public reads were reanalyzed by TCRdb: fastp trimming at Q25, MiXCR alignment, in-frame beta chains only. Every CDR3 protein is listed once, alongside the most common genes and DNA of its rows. This sample lists about 150,000 distinct CDR3 sequences; over 15% were detected once. Roughly a sixth of the sample comes from the top ten. Specimen: CD8+ T cells from PBMCs. The receptors here all came from a human donor in good health (CMV status not recorded). Some clones in this sample may be carry-over from other donors' samples.

This clonotype was seen a handful of times. The V call is TRBV7-3, the J call TRBJ2-3, with D possibly being TRBD1 (5 bases). The germline V gene has CDR1 SGHTA and CDR2 FQGTGA. The V gene lost 5 bases and the J gene lost 4 bases, with 16 bases spanning the gap. CDR3 length: 15 amino acids. CDR3 residues: CASSVTVSESDTQYF. The CDR3 coding sequence is TGTGCCAGCAGCGTGACAGTCTCCGAGTCAGATACGCAGTATTTT.

This clonotype showed up just a few times. This rearrangement joins TRBV7-6 to TRBJ2-3; 7 positions match TRBD2. The V and J ends lost 2 bases and 2 bases, in that order; junction bases with no gene match: 4. This CDR3 has 15 amino acids. Germline loops: CDR1 SGHVS, CDR2 FNYEAQ. The CDR3 region is CASSLLAVNTDTQYF. Here the CDR3 DNA reads TGTGCCAGCAGCTTACTAGCGGTAAACACAGATACGCAGTATTTT.

This clonotype has only a few counts. This rearrangement joins TRBV10-3 to TRBJ1-2; the D gene is possibly TRBD1 (6 bases). The germline V gene encodes CDR1 ENHRY and CDR2 SYGVKD. CDR3 length: 14 amino acids. V was trimmed by 7 bases and J by 4 bases, leaving 16 bases between them. CDR3 bases: TGTGCCATCAACGGACAGACCTCCGGCTATGGCTACACCTTC. This gives the protein CAINGQTSGYGYTF.

This clonotype has a handful of counts. CDR3 residues: CASSVGIHYGYTF. CDR3 coding DNA: TGTGCCAGCAGCGTCGGGATTCACTATGGCTACACCTTC. The chain links TRBV11-2 to TRBJ1-2; D is uncertain. The CDR3 loop spans 13 amino acids. CDR1 and CDR2 (germline): SGHAT, FQNNGV. Trimming left V 5 bases short and J 3 bases short, with 10 bases between.

The sample holds a few counts of this clonotype. The V gene is TRBV6-8, the J gene TRBJ2-2; D is ambiguous. V lost 0 bases and J lost 7, with 6 bases in between. Germline V gives CDR1 MNHGY, CDR2 SAAAGT. The CDR3 covers 13 residues. The CDR3: CASSYSMGGELFF. CDR3 nucleotides: TGTGCCAGCAGTTACTCTATGGGCGGGGAGCTGTTTTTT.

There are a few counts of this clonotype. The chain has TRBV29-1 and TRBJ2-7; 12 bases are a match to TRBD1. CDR1 is SQVTM and CDR2 is ANQGSEA in the germline V gene. The CDR3 totals 15 residues. V lost 5 bases, J lost 3 bases, and 8 bases stayed unmatched. Here the CDR3 DNA reads TGCAGCGTTACCGGGACAGGGGGCGATTACTACGAGCAGTACTTC. It encodes CSVTGTGGDYYEQYF.

This clonotype was detected only a few times. V gene TRBV7-3 combines with J gene TRBJ2-3; D might be TRBD1 (5 bases). CDR1 is SGHTA and CDR2 is FQGTGA in the germline V gene. This CDR3 has 15 residues. Trimming removed 4 bases at V and 2 bases at J, with 13 bases between. In DNA form, the CDR3 reads TGTGCCAGCAGCTCGATAGGGGATCTCACAGATACGCAGTATTTT. Amino acid sequence: CASSSIGDLTDTQYF.

V and J are TRBV29-1 and TRBJ2-1; TRBD1 agrees at 12 bases. The CDR3 runs to 16 residues. J lost 9 bases, V lost 4 bases, and 13 bases had no gene match. CDR1 is SQVTM and CDR2 is ANQGSEA in the germline V gene. The CDR3 reads CSVVQDGGTGGIEQFF. CDR3 bases: TGCAGCGTTGTACAGGACGGCGGGACAGGGGGCATTGAGCAGTTCTTC.

The chain has TRBV11-2 and TRBJ2-7; D is possibly TRBD1 (6 bases). In germline, CDR1 is SGHAT, CDR2 FQNNGV. This CDR3 contains 15 residues. Trimming took 10 bases from V and 0 from J, leaving 19 bases between them. For the CDR3, the DNA is TGTGCCACCAGAAACCTTCGGGACAACTCCTACGAGCAGTACTTC. The encoded protein is CATRNLRDNSYEQYF. The full variable domain, its missing parts supplied by reference TRBV11-2 and TRBJ2-7, is EAGVAQSPRYKIIEKRQSVAFWCNPISGHATLYWYQQILGQGPKLLIQFQNNGVVDDSQLPKDRFSAERLKGVDSTLKIQPAKLEDSAVYLCATRNLRDNSYEQYFGPGTRLTVT.

V and J are TRBV7-3 and TRBJ2-6; D ambiguous. The CDR3 has 13 amino acids. The germline CDR1 and CDR2 sequences are SGHTA and FQGTGA. Trimming pared 5 bases from V and 3 bases from J, leaving 5 bases between. CDR3 coding DNA: TGTGCCAGCAGCCTGGATGGGGCCAACGTCCTGACTTTC. Translating gives CASSLDGANVLTF.

The J gene is TRBJ1-5, the V gene TRBV7-2; 7 bases agree with TRBD1. This CDR3 comprises 18 residues. Germline values: CDR1 SGHTA, CDR2 FQGNSA. The junction had 9 bases not matched to a gene; V was cut back by 1 base and J by 0 bases. The CDR3 DNA sequence: TGTGCCAGCAGCTTAGTGGCCCAGGGGGACTATAGCAATCAGCCCCAGCATTTT. This translates into CASSLVAQGDYSNQPQHF.

V usage is TRBV7-2 and J usage is TRBJ2-1; perhaps D is TRBD1 or TRBD2 (6 bases each). V was clipped by 4 bases and J by 9 bases, with 13 bases between them. Germline V CDR1 and CDR2: SGHTA, FQGNSA. CDR3 length: 13 amino acids. In nucleotides, the CDR3 is TGTGCCAGCAGCTCCCGGGGGCCAATTGAGCAGTTCTTC. It codes for CASSSRGPIEQFF.

The chain has TRBV7-2 and TRBJ2-7; D possibly corresponds to TRBD2 (6 bases). CDR3 size: 13 residues. Germline CDR1 SGHTA, CDR2 FQGNSA. The ends were cut back, 4 bases at V and 5 bases at J, with 12 bases in the middle. The CDR3 region is CASSSSRGHEQYF. The CDR3 DNA is TGTGCCAGCAGCTCCTCGCGGGGCCACGAGCAGTACTTC.

This clonotype has more than one count but fewer than ten. The chain has TRBV12-3 or TRBV12-4 and TRBJ2-7, with 9 bases matching TRBD1. V shed 3 bases, J shed 12 bases, and the junction held 15 bases outside the gene matches. This CDR3 contains 15 residues. CDR3 bases: TGTGCCAGCAGTTTCTCGGGACAGGGCCTTAAGCCGGGGTACTTC. Protein product: CASSFSGQGLKPGYF.

The chain recombines TRBV29-1 with TRBJ2-1; 7 bases are a match to TRBD2. V lost 7 bases and J lost 5; bases outside the gene matches: 2. This CDR3 has 11 amino acids. Germline values: CDR1 SQVTM, CDR2 ANQGSEA. The DNA of the CDR3 is TGCAGCGCCCGGGGGGACAATGAGCAGTTCTTC. Translation gives CSARGDNEQFF.

This clonotype has at least ten counts. The chain links TRBV7-2 to TRBJ2-1; D unresolved. V gave up 1 base and J gave up 6 bases, with 4 bases separating them. Per the germline V gene, CDR1 is SGHTA and CDR2 is FQGNSA. CDR3 length equals 12 residues. CDR3 region: CASSLGINEQFF. CDR3 coding DNA: TGTGCCAGCAGCTTAGGGATCAATGAGCAGTTCTTC. The entire variable domain, with the rest obtained from reference TRBV7-2 and TRBJ2-1, is as follows: GAGVSQSPSNKVTEKGKDVELRCDPISGHTALYWYRQSLGQGLEFLIYFQGNSAPDKSGLPSDRFSAERTGGSVSTLTIQRTQQEDSAVYLCASSLGINEQFFGPGTRLTVL.

A few counts support this clonotype. The chain recombines TRBV28 with TRBJ1-1; 7 bases are a match to TRBD1. CDR1 and CDR2 from the germline V gene are MDHEN and SYDVKM. The junction had 8 bases not matched to a gene; V was cut back by 5 bases and J by 8 bases. CDR3 size: 13 residues. Here the CDR3 DNA reads TGTGCCAGCAGTGAGGGGGCGAGAGAAGAAGCTTTCTTT. Its protein product is CASSEGAREEAFF.

V usage is TRBV29-1 and J usage is TRBJ1-2; 7 bases are a match to TRBD1. CDR3 length: 13 residues. V was clipped by 3 bases and J by 8 bases; unmatched bases: 9. Germline assignment: CDR1 SQVTM and CDR2 ANQGSEA. CDR3 residues: CSVDSQQGRGYTF. CDR3 sequence (DNA): TGCAGCGTTGACTCCCAACAGGGGCGCGGCTACACCTTC.

This clonotype was seen ten or more times. The chain carries TRBV14 and TRBJ1-1; 7 bases are shared with TRBD1. Germline V lookup: CDR1 SGHDN, CDR2 FVKESK. V shed 3 bases and J 0 bases; nucleotides not matched to a gene: 7. The CDR3 runs 16 residues. CDR3 residues: CASSQQRDRLNTEAFF. In nucleotides, the CDR3 is TGTGCCAGCAGCCAGCAACGGGACAGACTGAACACTGAAGCTTTCTTT.

This clonotype was counted a few times. At one boundary the junction diverges from the germline segment, which might be a read error. The chain uses TRBV7-2 and TRBJ2-3; 8 positions agree with TRBD2. The CDR3 extends over 12 amino acids. CDR1 and CDR2 from the germline V gene are SGHTA and FQGNSA. The CDR3 DNA follows: TGTGCCAGCAGCTCCGAGCGGGGGCGCCTACATTTT. It codes for CASSSERGRLHF.

The rearrangement joins TRBV20-1 to TRBJ1-5, with D possibly being TRBD1 (6 bases). V was pared by 1 base and J by 4 bases, with 11 bases between. The CDR3 runs to 14 residues. Germline-derived CDR1 and CDR2 are DFQATT and SNEGSKA (reference sequence). CDR3 nucleotide sequence: TGCAGTGCTAGAGGCCGGACAGAAAATCAGCCCCAGCATTTT. Residues: CSARGRTENQPQHF.